The 28 T cell receptor beta chains below were found in one sample sequenced in a study of T cells in Graves' hyperthyroidism and ophthalmopathy. Regions amplified from RNA transcripts were the TCR beta CDR3 regions. A set of HTBI primers served as the primers for a first-round RT-PCR of the TCR CDR3. TCRdb itself ran the multiplex PCR reads through MiXCR, one entry per CDR3 protein. The sample yields approximately 410,000 distinct CDR3 sequences, 14% to 15% seen once. The sequenced material came from blood. Receptors originate from a man aged 18-30 years with Graves' ophthalmopathy.

The CDR3: CASSGDKPLGSGNTIYF. The DNA for the CDR3 is TGTGCCAGTAGCGGGGACAAACCCTTAGGCTCTGGAAACACCATATATTTT. This chain connects TRBV19 to TRBJ1-3; possible D gene TRBD1, 6 bases. This CDR3 contains 17 residues. Between the trimmed V and J ends, which lost 6 bases and 0 bases, there was a span of 18 bases. Germline V gene sequence: CDR1 LNHDA, CDR2 SQIVND (reference sequence).

This clonotype was observed many times. The V and J genes are TRBV7-9 and TRBJ2-1; possibly TRBD2 for D (6 bases). V was shortened by 5 bases and J by 2 bases, with 19 bases between the two germline ends. The CDR3 spans 17 residues. Germline CDR1 reads SEHNR; CDR2 reads FQNEAQ (reference sequence). CDR3 loop: CASSPQSMRGPYNEQFF. The CDR3 nucleotides read TGTGCCAGCAGCCCCCAGTCCATGCGGGGACCCTACAATGAGCAGTTCTTC.

This clonotype was seen at least ten times. The chain employs TRBV3-1 and TRBJ2-1, with 7 bases that match TRBD2. The CDR3 covers 17 residues. Germline-derived CDR1 and CDR2 are LGHDT and YNNKEL (reference sequence). V gave up 0 bases and J gave up 0 bases; unmatched junction bases: 5. This CDR3 is CASSQEGGVDSYNEQFF. The CDR3, as DNA: TGTGCCAGCAGCCAAGAGGGGGGGGTAGACTCCTACAATGAGCAGTTCTTC.

This clonotype came up many times. The rearrangement uses TRBV28 and TRBJ1-6; 8 bases are shared with TRBD1. With V trimmed by 4 bases and J by 10 bases, 6 bases remained unmatched. The CDR3 length is 14 residues. The germline V gene encodes CDR1 MDHEN and CDR2 SYDVKM. The CDR3 DNA reads TGTGCCAGCAGTTCAGGACAGGGAAGATCACCCCTCCACTTT. Its protein is CASSSGQGRSPLHF.

At least ten counts were recorded for this clonotype. V usage is TRBV15 and J usage is TRBJ2-3, with a possible D match to TRBD1 (5 bases). This CDR3 is 14 amino acids long. Germline CDR1 LNHNV, CDR2 YYDKDF (reference sequence). Between the trimmed V and J ends, which lost 2 bases and 4 bases, there was a span of 10 bases. The CDR3, as DNA: TGTGCCACCAGCAGACAGGGTGAGGCAGATACGCAGTATTTT. It specifies CATSRQGEADTQYF.

CDR3 coding DNA: TGTGCCAGCTCGCCGGGACAGGGTGATCGGCAGTACTTC. This sequence encodes CASSPGQGDRQYF. The V call is TRBV18, the J call TRBJ2-7; 9 bases align to TRBD1. After removal of 6 bases from V and 9 bases from J, the junction contained 9 bases not matched to a gene. This CDR3 spans 13 amino acids. CDR1 is KGHSH and CDR2 is LQKENI in the germline V gene. The complete variable domain, with remaining parts taken from reference TRBV18 and TRBJ2-7, reads NAGVMQNPRHLVRRRGQEARLRCSPMKGHSHVYWYRQLPEEGLKFMVYLQKENIIDESGMPKERFSAEFPKEGPSILRIQQVVRGDSAAYFCASSPGQGDRQYFGPGTRLTVT.

The table lists this clonotype with many counts. This chain connects TRBV2 to TRBJ2-1; the D gene could be TRBD1 or TRBD2 (5 bases each). The CDR3 is made up of 15 amino acids. Trimming removed 1 base at V and 1 base at J, with 8 bases between. Germline CDR1 reads SNHLY; CDR2 reads FYNNEI. This chain's CDR3 is CASSEVWGSYNEQFF. The DNA of the CDR3 is TGTGCCAGCAGTGAAGTATGGGGGTCCTACAATGAGCAGTTCTTC. The full variable domain, its missing parts supplied by reference TRBV2 and TRBJ2-1, is EPEVTQTPSHQVTQMGQEVILRCVPISNHLYFYWYRQILGQKVEFLVSFYNNEISEKSEIFDDQFSVERPDGSNFTLKIRSTKLEDSAMYFCASSEVWGSYNEQFFGPGTRLTVL.

This clonotype was picked up one time. The rearrangement uses TRBV27 and TRBJ2-2, with 11 bases aligning to TRBD2. This CDR3 contains 17 residues. Germline V gene sequence: CDR1 MNHEY, CDR2 SMNVEV (reference sequence). V lost 7 bases, J lost 4 bases, and 11 bases stayed unmatched. CDR3 sequence: CASTLLAGARGTGELFF. In DNA, the CDR3 is TGTGCCAGCACCTTACTAGCGGGAGCCCGAGGCACCGGGGAGCTGTTTTTT.

The chain couples TRBV7-9 to TRBJ2-1; tentative D call: TRBD2 (6 bases). Germline CDR1 is SEHNR and CDR2 is FQNEAQ (reference sequence). Trimming pared 5 bases from V and 4 bases from J, leaving 15 bases between. CDR3 size: 15 residues. CDR3 residues: CASSPEGRAYNEQFF. The CDR3 DNA follows: TGTGCCAGCAGCCCGGAGGGGCGGGCATACAATGAGCAGTTCTTC.

This clonotype appeared many times. The chain links TRBV5-1 to TRBJ2-1; 10 nucleotides line up with TRBD2. Germline assignment: CDR1 SGHRS and CDR2 YFSETQ. V gave up 1 base and J gave up 7 bases; unmatched junction bases: 5. This CDR3 contains 15 residues. The CDR3 DNA reads TGCGCCAGCAGCTTGCCTAGCGGGAGTAGGAATGAGCAGTTCTTC. This codes for CASSLPSGSRNEQFF.

This clonotype was picked up many times. The rearrangement joins TRBV6-1 to TRBJ1-1, with D tentatively TRBD1 (6 bases). Germline V gene data show CDR1 as MNHNS and CDR2 as SASEGT. The CDR3 length is 14 residues. Trimming cost V 6 bases and J 2 bases, with 13 bases left between them. As DNA, the CDR3 is TGTGCCAGCAGACTGCAGGGGTTTAACACTGAAGCTTTCTTT. It yields the protein CASRLQGFNTEAFF.

For this clonotype: A much more abundant neighbour one base away suggests this may be a read error. The chain recombines TRBV2 with TRBJ1-1; 7 nucleotides line up with TRBD1. Germline lookup yields CDR1 SNHLY and CDR2 FYNNEI. This CDR3 has 14 amino acids. The DNA for the CDR3 is TGTGCCAGCAGACCGGGACAGAAAAACACTGAAGCTCTCTTT. Translated, it gives CASRPGQKNTEALF.

This clonotype was recorded many times. The chain carries TRBV20-1 and TRBJ2-3; D is possibly TRBD2 (5 bases). V lost 1 base to trimming and J lost 4 bases, with 6 bases between them. Germline V CDR1 and CDR2: DFQATT, SNEGSKA (reference sequence). The CDR3 is made up of 12 amino acids. In nucleotides, the CDR3 is TGCAGTGCTAGAGCGGGATCAGATACGCAGTATTTT. It yields the protein CSARAGSDTQYF.

The table lists this clonotype with a few counts. The rearrangement links TRBV4-1 to TRBJ2-7; 11 nucleotides line up with TRBD1. This CDR3 is 16 amino acids long. With V trimmed by 2 bases and J by 2 bases, 5 bases remained unmatched. CDR1 and CDR2 from the germline V gene are MGHRA and YSYEKL. CDR3 sequence reads: CASSQYGTGGAYEQYF. The CDR3 DNA reads TGCGCCAGCAGCCAATATGGGACAGGGGGGGCCTACGAGCAGTACTTC.

The rearrangement links TRBV6-1 to TRBJ1-3; the D gene is possibly TRBD1 (5 bases). Trimming shortened V by 3 bases and J by 5 bases, and 11 bases separated the two germline ends. Germline V lookup: CDR1 MNHNS, CDR2 SASEGT. This CDR3 is built from 14 residues. This chain's CDR3 is CASSEIQARNTIYF. In DNA, the CDR3 is TGTGCCAGCAGTGAGATACAGGCCAGAAACACCATATATTTT.

The table lists this clonotype with many counts. The chain has TRBV20-1 and TRBJ1-4; D remains ambiguous. The CDR3 spans 13 residues. CDR1 and CDR2 (germline): DFQATT, SNEGSKA (reference sequence). The V end was cut by 3 bases, the J end by 5 bases, with 10 bases between. CDR3 in DNA: TGCAGTGCTAGTTACAGCCCAAATGAAAAACTGTTTTTT. Translation gives CSASYSPNEKLFF.

This clonotype showed up many times. The chain is built from TRBV7-9 and TRBJ2-1; D uncertain. CDR3 length: 13 residues. Trimming cost V 8 bases and J 9 bases, with 17 bases left between them. The V gene's germline CDR1 is SEHNR and CDR2 FQNEAQ (reference sequence). The chain's CDR3 is CASGHRAKVEQFF. The CDR3 region has the DNA TGTGCCAGCGGGCACCGGGCCAAAGTTGAGCAGTTCTTC.

CDR3 nucleotide sequence: TGTGCCAGCAGCTTCGTAGGAAAGGAGCTGTTTTTT. Protein: CASSFVGKELFF. The chain recombines TRBV7-6 with TRBJ2-2; D unclear. The CDR3 is 12 amino acids. The V end was cut by 3 bases, the J end by 10 bases, with 9 bases between. Germline V gene sequence: CDR1 SGHVS, CDR2 FNYEAQ.

To note about this clonotype: A read error is possible here, since a much larger clone lies one base away. This sequence joins TRBV12-3 or TRBV12-4 and TRBJ1-1, with 7 bases that match TRBD1. This CDR3 spans 17 amino acids. The CDR3 nucleotides are TGTGCCAGCAGTTTAACAAGACAGGGTATACAGAACGCTGAAGCTTTCTTT. This codes for CASSLTRQGIQNAEAFF.

This clonotype was observed many times. In DNA form, the CDR3 reads TGCAGTGCTAGGGCCGGACCGCGAGCCGGGGAGCTGTTTTTT. This sequence encodes CSARAGPRAGELFF. The genes are TRBV20-1 and TRBJ2-2; no firm D call. V dropped 3 bases and J dropped 6 bases, with 14 bases sitting between them. The CDR3 covers 14 residues. CDR1 is DFQATT, CDR2 SNEGSKA, per germline (reference sequence).

This clonotype was detected a few times. The chain employs TRBV5-8 and TRBJ2-2; D remains ambiguous. Trimming cost V 2 bases and J 3 bases, with 14 bases left between them. This CDR3 is built from 16 residues. Per germline, CDR1 SGHTS and CDR2 YDEGEE. The CDR3 protein is CASSLLGRSDTGELFF. CDR3 coding DNA: TGTGCCAGCAGCTTATTAGGGCGTTCGGACACCGGGGAGCTGTTTTTT.

The table lists this clonotype with a few counts. The chain is built from TRBV10-3 and TRBJ1-3; 7 bases align to TRBD1. The CDR3 runs 17 residues. V was pared by 5 bases and J by 0 bases, with 10 bases of the junction left unmatched. The germline V gene encodes CDR1 ENHRY and CDR2 SYGVKD. In DNA, the CDR3 is TGTGCCATCAGTAAGAAACGACAGGGAGACTCTGGAAACACCATATATTTT. It translates to CAISKKRQGDSGNTIYF.

V usage is TRBV10-1 and J usage is TRBJ1-1; 7 nucleotides line up with TRBD1. The V gene end was trimmed by 5 bases and the J gene end by 5 bases; junction bases not matched to a gene: 8. The germline gives CDR1 WNHNN, CDR2 SYGVQD (reference sequence). The length of the CDR3 is 14 residues. In nucleotides, the CDR3 is TGCGCCAGCAGTCGACAGGGAATTCTGACTGAAGCTTTCTTT. Protein product: CASSRQGILTEAFF.

In the case of this clonotype: Given a much more abundant clone one base away, this may be a read error. This chain connects TRBV12-3 or TRBV12-4 to TRBJ2-1; 7 bases align to TRBD2. The CDR3 contains 17 residues. The DNA of the CDR3 is TGTGCCAGCAGCTCGGACGTCTCTAGCGGATTCTACAATGAGCAGTCCTTC. Protein: CASSSDVSSGFYNEQSF.

This clonotype was counted a few times. It may be a read error: a sequence one base away is much more abundant. The rearrangement joins TRBV20-1 to TRBJ2-1, with 7 bases that match TRBD1. Germline CDR1 is DFQATT and CDR2 is SNEGSKA (reference sequence). Trimming at V came to 5 bases and at J to 10 bases, leaving 8 bases not matched to a gene. This CDR3 spans 12 amino acids. The CDR3 DNA sequence: TGCAGTGCTGAGACAGGGCATGAAGAGCAGTTCTTC. This sequence encodes CSAETGHEEQFF.

This clonotype came up many times. The V call is TRBV5-1, the J call TRBJ1-1, with TRBD1 matching 8 bases. The germline gives CDR1 SGHRS, CDR2 YFSETQ. The CDR3 contains 14 residues. Losses at the gene ends were 0 bases for V and 6 bases for J; bases not matched to a gene: 4. The CDR3 region is CASSLGQGRSEAFF. As DNA, the CDR3 is TGCGCCAGCAGCTTGGGACAGGGGCGATCTGAAGCTTTCTTT.

The chain combines TRBV11-2 with TRBJ2-3; D possibly corresponds to TRBD2 (5 bases). CDR1 SGHAT and CDR2 FQNNGV come from the germline V gene. The V and J ends lost 9 bases and 4 bases respectively, with 23 bases between them. The CDR3 runs 16 residues. CDR3: CASTRVPGSAADTQYF. The CDR3 DNA follows: TGTGCCAGTACCCGGGTCCCGGGATCGGCAGCAGATACGCAGTATTTT.

This clonotype occurred many times. The V call is TRBV2, the J call TRBJ2-3; no clear D gene. The CDR3 covers 12 residues. Germline lookup yields CDR1 SNHLY and CDR2 FYNNEI. V was pared by 6 bases and J by 5 bases, with 9 bases between. DNA for the CDR3: TGTGCCAGCAGCCCCGGTCGAGATACGCAGTATTTT. Encoded protein: CASSPGRDTQYF.